This TCR beta chain was found in a study of CD8+CD57+ T cells in acquired aplastic anemia. Across the whole study: Recorded DNA amounts for sorted CD4+ and CD8+ cells had an average of approximately 2.9 ug. Healthy donor CD4+ samples were sequenced to a depth that averaged around 9.9 million reads.

Points on this clonotype: Its specificity is not known.

Genomic DNA provided the template from which TCR beta VDJ and CDR3 profiles were obtained. TCRdb itself ran the reads through MiXCR, one entry per CDR3 protein. The table records about 190,000 distinct CDR3 sequences, approximately 50% of them present only once. The germline V gene encodes CDR1 MNHEY and CDR2 SVGAGI. V lost 6 bases and J lost 7; bases outside the gene matches: 7. The CDR3 consists of 14 residues. Study-wide results and limits: The study identified 25 to 30 CD8+ CDR3 sequences shared by patients and controls.

The sample was sorted CD4+, CD8+, or CD8+CD57+ T cells (not recorded which) from PBMCs. This TCR came from a human donor in good health, serving as a control. The V gene is TRBV6-5, the J gene TRBJ1-5; TRBD1 aligns across 9 bases. In nucleotides, the CDR3 is TGTGCCAGCAGCAGGACAGGGGACGAGCAGCCCCAGCATTTT. Translation: CASSRTGDEQPQHF.